This T cell receptor (beta chain) originates from a study of cytotoxic CD8 clonotypes in ibrutinib-treated CLL (dated by TCRdb to the early 2020s). Study-wide context: The cohort included roughly 15 treatment-naive and some twelve relapsed/refractory patients; some 18 were IGHV unmutated. Responses were partial in roughly 24 patients and complete in 2; after median around 72 months follow-up, about 14 stayed in remission and some twelve progressed. The response samples were drawn at a median of approximately 11 months into treatment, with a range of roughly 6 to 40 months. On average, each sample had about 260,000 productive templates and 100,000 or so productive rearrangements. Of the 90 or so participants in the trial, roughly 25 had longitudinal samples available. Cryopreserved peripheral blood mononuclear cells were collected before treatment, at response, and at either disease progression or sustained remission. Patients were still on ibrutinib when every remission and progressive disease sample was collected. The study at large found these results: Lymph node repertoires were not examined, and the timing of sampling was not matched between patients in sustained remission and those whose disease progressed. An increase in clonality was observed at ibrutinib response, with clonality remaining stable during sustained remission and falling back toward baseline at progression. Baseline clonality was found to be higher than that of age-matched healthy donors and was strongly correlated with circulating CD8+ T-cell counts. Public clonotypes were rare and either shrank or stayed stable during treatment, and the rise in clonality at ibrutinib response reflected expansion of private clonotypes.

For TCR beta library preparation, about 1.8 micrograms of genomic DNA were isolated from cryopreserved PBMCs. Longitudinal blood samples from CLL patients on ibrutinib monotherapy underwent high-throughput TCR beta sequencing. The patients were enrolled in a single-center, open-label phase 2 trial of ibrutinib monotherapy. A MiSeq instrument was used for deep resolution sequencing, which targeted depths ranging from 1 in 1 million up to 1 in 200,000 T cells, with coverage averaging 10x for each clonotype. The immunoSEQ hsTCRB Kit was used to generate the TCR beta libraries. Regarding the original processing steps: The data were analyzed with ImmunoSEQ Analyzer and ImmunoSEQ Data Assistant, and V, D and J gene assignments followed IMGT definitions. Clonality, which ranges from 0 to 1, was calculated as one minus the normalized Shannon entropy of productive rearrangement frequencies. Only overrepresented clonotypes making up at least 0.05% of each patient's repertoire were included in the public clonotype analysis. Roughly 13 age-matched healthy donor repertoires from immuneACCESS served as clonality controls. TCRdb took this table from immuneACCESS and kept in-frame rearrangements with V and J called. Such tables lack part of the clones; where checked against another copy, unresolved V genes explain under half of the gap, and the rest is unexplained. V and J calls and clone size are given by that table; D and trimming were obtained from the DNA. This sample holds over 130,000 clones; 80% were observed only once. The top ten constitute 7.5% to 8% of the sample.

The CDR3 has 15 amino acids, counting the end cysteine and phenylalanine. CDR3 DNA only is kept here, 45 bases in frame from base 1. Remarks on this clone: Its specific antigen is unknown. Base qualities are not provided; no much larger clone lies one nucleotide away.

This receptor chain uses TRBV21-1 and TRBJ1-5; the D call of TRBD1 is as the table states it, not checked on the DNA. TRBV21-1 is designated a pseudogene. Material: PBMCs, obtained after 36 months of ibrutinib treatment. This sequence originates from a human donor with chronic lymphocytic leukemia. The CDR3 is CASSPLGHGDQPQHF. The nucleotide sequence is given as TGTGCCAGCAGCCCATTGGGGCATGGGGATCAGCCCCAGCATTTT.